Below, 3 T cell receptor beta chains from the same sample are listed, as sequenced in a study of Ad26.COV2.S vaccination and SARS-CoV-2 variants. Treatment: about 20 received Ad26.COV2.S at low or high dose, single or two shots; five or six received placebo; per-sample allocation not given. Samples analyzed were those drawn on day 63 after the first vaccine or placebo injection. The table came from immunoSEQ multiplex PCR; TCRdb's copy has only in-frame clones and leaves some out. The table has approximately 300,000 clones, about 85% seen once. This specimen consisted of peripheral blood, obtained in a trial of Ad26.COV2.S vaccine versus placebo. The receptors were gathered from a person aged 18-65 years who received the Ad26.COV2.S COVID-19 vaccine or a placebo.

V is TRBV5-4 and J is TRBJ2-5; D is unresolved. From germline, CDR1 is SGHNT and CDR2 YYREEE (reference sequence). V gave up 3 bases and J gave up 2 bases, with 17 bases separating them. CDR3 size: 16 residues. The CDR3 protein is CASSSAAVAAQETQYF. Here the CDR3 DNA reads TGTGCCAGCAGCTCCGCCGCTGTGGCGGCGCAAGAGACCCAGTACTTC.

This clone was counted a single time. The chain uses TRBV28 and TRBJ1-6; D perhaps matches TRBD1 (6 bases). V lost 6 bases to trimming and J lost 9 bases, with 15 bases between them. The CDR3 length is 14 residues. Germline CDR1 is MDHEN and CDR2 is SYDVKM. The CDR3 sequence is CASRVLQGFSPLHF. The CDR3 DNA reads as TGTGCCAGCAGAGTTTTGCAGGGGTTTTCACCCCTCCACTTT.

This clone was recorded at least ten times. The V gene is TRBV4-1, the J gene TRBJ1-1, with D tentatively TRBD1 (5 bases). V gave up 0 bases and J gave up 0 bases, with 11 bases separating them. There are 16 residues in the CDR3. Germline V lookup: CDR1 MGHRA, CDR2 YSYEKL. In nucleotides, the CDR3 is TGCGCCAGCAGCCAAGACCCAGGGCCGATGAACACTGAAGCTTTCTTT. It specifies CASSQDPGPMNTEAFF.